One sample yielded the 24 T cell receptor beta chains listed below, sequenced in a study of shared clonotypes between healthy human individuals. Libraries were prepared by immunoSEQ multiplex PCR; TCRdb keeps only in-frame clonotypes and omits some of them. This table has more than 2,000,000 clones, 80% to 95% appearing once. Material: naive CD4+ T cells from PBMCs. Stated subset: CD45RA+ positively selected. The receptors were gathered from a man between 18 and 29 years old in good health. Some clones in this sample may be carry-over from other donors' samples.

CDR3 DNA sequence: TGTGCCAGCAGATCACAGCCAACGAACACTGAAGCTTTCTTT. This encodes CASRSQPTNTEAFF. This chain joins TRBV6-1 and TRBJ1-1; no definite D call. This CDR3 has 14 amino acids. V was trimmed by 6 bases and J by 1 base, leaving 12 bases between them. Germline lookup yields CDR1 MNHNS and CDR2 SASEGT.

Remarks on this clone: The sample has other DNA sequences that encode this CDR3 too. This chain links TRBV2 with TRBJ2-7, with TRBD1 matching 8 bases. The CDR3 runs to 14 residues. V gave up 3 bases and J gave up 3 bases; unmatched junction bases: 4. Germline V gene lookup returns CDR1 SNHLY and CDR2 FYNNEI. Here the CDR3 reads CASSDQGAGYEQYF. CDR3 sequence (DNA): TGTGCCAGCAGTGACCAGGGGGCCGGCTACGAGCAGTACTTC.

CDR3 sequence (DNA): TGTGCCAGCAGCTTAAAAACGTCGGGGGGTTCCTACGAGCAGTACTTC. Protein: CASSLKTSGGSYEQYF. The chain recombines TRBV5-4 with TRBJ2-7, with 7 positions matching TRBD2. The CDR3 runs to 16 residues. V lost 2 bases, J lost 1 base, and 9 bases stayed unmatched. Germline V lookup: CDR1 SGHNT, CDR2 YYREEE (reference sequence).

A word on this clone: Different DNA sequences within this sample yield the same CDR3. The V and J genes are TRBV5-1 and TRBJ2-5; D remains unclear. This CDR3 has 14 amino acids. V dropped 1 base and J dropped 3 bases, with 10 bases sitting between them. Germline CDR1 SGHRS, CDR2 YFSETQ. CDR3 region: CASSLSGSEETQYF. For the CDR3, the DNA is TGCGCCAGCAGCTTGTCTGGTTCCGAAGAGACCCAGTACTTC.

CDR3 in amino acids: CASSAERAGSYEQYF. The DNA of the CDR3 is TGTGCCAGTAGCGCGGAGAGGGCGGGTTCGTACGAGCAGTACTTC. The chain couples TRBV19 to TRBJ2-7, with D possibly matching TRBD2 (5 bases). The CDR3 is 15 residues long. V dropped 6 bases and J dropped 4 bases, with 19 bases sitting between them. Germline CDR1 LNHDA, CDR2 SQIVND (reference sequence). Complete variable domain (other parts from reference TRBV19 and TRBJ2-7): DGGITQSPKYLFRKEGQNVTLSCEQNLNHDAMYWYRQDPGQGLRLIYYSQIVNDFQKGDIAEGYSVSREKKESFPLTVTSAQKNPTAFYLCASSAERAGSYEQYFGPGTRLTVT.

The chain joins TRBV5-5 to TRBJ2-7; no clear D. V was trimmed by 0 bases and J by 6 bases, leaving 10 bases between them. There are 13 residues in the CDR3. Germline V gene data show CDR1 as SGHKS and CDR2 as YYEKEE (reference sequence). This CDR3 is CASSLAPRTEQYF. The CDR3 DNA reads TGTGCCAGCAGCTTGGCCCCGCGGACCGAGCAGTACTTC.

This clone has only one observation. The chain is built from TRBV18 and TRBJ2-5, with D perhaps TRBD1 or TRBD2 (5 bases each). The V gene's germline CDR1 is KGHSH and CDR2 LQKENI. Trimming cost V 1 base and J 4 bases, with 13 bases left between them. The CDR3 totals 15 residues. The CDR3 DNA reads TGTGCCAGCTCACCACTTACGGGGCCGTCAGAGACCCAGTACTTC. Translating gives CASSPLTGPSETQYF.

V gene TRBV18 combines with J gene TRBJ2-1; a weak D match, TRBD2 (7 bases). This CDR3 spans 14 amino acids. Trimming removed 0 bases from V and 10 bases from J, with 13 bases in between. Germline values: CDR1 KGHSH, CDR2 LQKENI. CDR3 sequence: CASSPPAGAGEQFF. CDR3 bases: TGTGCCAGCTCACCACCGGCGGGGGCAGGCGAGCAGTTCTTC.

The chain couples TRBV7-9 to TRBJ1-6, with TRBD1 matching 7 bases. The CDR3 sequence is 16 residues long. Trimming cost V 1 base and J 6 bases; bases outside gene matches: 6. Looked up from germline, CDR1 is SEHNR and CDR2 is FQNEAQ (reference sequence). The CDR3 loop reads CASSLGAGQTNSPLHF. Written as DNA, the CDR3 is TGTGCCAGCAGCTTAGGGGCGGGACAGACTAATTCACCCCTCCACTTT. Full variable domain (remainder filled in from reference TRBV7-9 and TRBJ1-6): DTGVSQNPRHKITKRGQNVTFRCDPISEHNRLYWYRQTLGQGPEFLTYFQNEAQLEKSRLLSDRFSAERPKGSFSTLEIQRTEQGDSAMYLCASSLGAGQTNSPLHFGNGTRLTVT.

The rearrangement links TRBV28 to TRBJ2-7; D tentatively fits TRBD1 or TRBD2 (6 bases each). Germline-derived CDR1 and CDR2 are MDHEN and SYDVKM. Trimming took 9 bases from V and 3 from J, leaving 18 bases between them. The CDR3 spans 14 residues. DNA of the CDR3: TGTGCCAGTGCTGGGGGGCACTCCCGCTACGAGCAGTACTTC. This sequence encodes CASAGGHSRYEQYF.

The chain carries TRBV2 and TRBJ1-3; the D gene is possibly TRBD1 (6 bases). Germline V gene sequence: CDR1 SNHLY, CDR2 FYNNEI. This CDR3 region has 15 residues. V lost 2 bases to trimming and J lost 2 bases, with 10 bases between them. In DNA, the CDR3 is TGTGCCAGCAGTGAAACAGGGAAAACTGGAAACACCATATATTTT. This encodes CASSETGKTGNTIYF.

The CDR3 sequence is CASSLTSGRRSSYEQYF. Here the CDR3 DNA reads TGTGCCAGCAGCCTGACTAGCGGGAGGCGAAGCTCCTACGAGCAGTACTTC. This rearrangement joins TRBV28 to TRBJ2-7; 13 bases are shared with TRBD2. There are 17 residues in the CDR3. CDR1 is MDHEN, CDR2 SYDVKM, per germline. With 6 bases clipped from V and 0 bases from J, the junction kept 8 bases outside the gene matches.

The rearrangement uses TRBV4-3 and TRBJ1-2; 8 bases line up with TRBD1. The CDR3 spans 15 residues. The J segment lost 6 bases and the V segment lost 0 bases, leaving 6 bases of the junction unmatched. Looked up from germline, CDR1 is LGHNA and CDR2 is YSLEER. In DNA, the CDR3 is TGCGCCAGCAGCCAAGAGGCAGGGGGCCGGGATGGCTACACCTTC. Amino acid sequence: CASSQEAGGRDGYTF.

The chain links TRBV5-1 to TRBJ2-7; D remains unclear. This CDR3 has 15 residues. Germline V lookup: CDR1 SGHRS, CDR2 YFSETQ. Between the trimmed V and J ends, which lost 0 bases and 3 bases, there was a span of 13 bases. This CDR3 is CASSLGFGDLYEQYF. In DNA, the CDR3 is TGCGCCAGCAGCTTGGGCTTTGGTGACCTCTACGAGCAGTACTTC.

CDR3 loop: CASSLTRAVGTDTQYF. In nucleotides, the CDR3 is TGTGCCAGCAGCCTCACTCGCGCTGTTGGCACAGATACGCAGTATTTT. V is TRBV7-3 and J is TRBJ2-3; D gene unclear. The CDR3 spans 16 residues. The V gene lost 5 bases and the J gene lost 1 base, with 16 bases spanning the gap. The germline gives CDR1 SGHTA, CDR2 FQGTGA.

This chain uses TRBV7-9 with TRBJ1-4; a weak D match, TRBD1 (6 bases). The V gene's germline CDR1 is SEHNR and CDR2 FQNEAQ (reference sequence). The CDR3 consists of 17 residues. With 3 bases removed from V and 7 bases from J, the gap between germline ends came to 21 bases. CDR3 region: CASSFRVSGGTGEKLFF. The CDR3 region has the DNA TGTGCCAGCAGCTTTAGGGTGAGCGGGGGCACTGGTGAAAAACTGTTTTTT.

The J gene is TRBJ2-7, the V gene TRBV2; 7 nucleotides line up with TRBD1. The CDR3 is made up of 15 amino acids. Germline CDR1 SNHLY, CDR2 FYNNEI. Losses at the gene ends were 6 bases for V and 2 bases for J; bases not matched to a gene: 10. The CDR3 nucleotides are TGTGCCAGCAGAACACAGGGGATAAGAACCTACGAGCAGTACTTC. Its translation: CASRTQGIRTYEQYF. Full variable domain (remainder filled in from reference TRBV2 and TRBJ2-7): EPEVTQTPSHQVTQMGQEVILRCVPISNHLYFYWYRQILGQKVEFLVSFYNNEISEKSEIFDDQFSVERPDGSNFTLKIRSTKLEDSAMYFCASRTQGIRTYEQYFGPGTRLTVT.

As regards this clone: Other DNA sequences in this specimen translate into the identical CDR3. The chain combines TRBV29-1 with TRBJ1-1; the match to TRBD1 covers 9 bases. Germline CDR1 reads SQVTM; CDR2 reads ANQGSEA. The CDR3 has 13 amino acids. Unmatched junction bases numbered 6, after V lost 6 bases and J lost 4 bases. For the CDR3, the DNA is TGCAGCGTGGGACAGGGTGGAGGCACTGAAGCTTTCTTT. Its translation is CSVGQGGGTEAFF.

V gene TRBV28 combines with J gene TRBJ1-1, with TRBD1 matching 7 bases. Germline V gives CDR1 MDHEN, CDR2 SYDVKM. CDR3 size: 14 residues. V gave up 1 base and J gave up 7 bases; unmatched junction bases: 6. The CDR3 nucleotides read TGTGCCAGCAGTTTATCCGACAGGGTGAGTGAAGCTTTCTTT. It is translated as CASSLSDRVSEAFF.

This clone was detected a few times. J is TRBJ2-7 and V is TRBV6-5, with 13 nucleotides matching TRBD2. V trimming: 2 bases; J trimming: 5 bases; junction bases outside the gene matches: 6. The germline V gene has CDR1 MNHEY and CDR2 SVGAGI. The CDR3 extends over 16 amino acids. CDR3 in DNA: TGTGCCAGCAGTTACACTAGACTAGCGGGAGGCCACGAGCAGTACTTC. Protein: CASSYTRLAGGHEQYF.

The V and J genes are TRBV5-1 and TRBJ1-1; 9 bases match TRBD1. This CDR3 comprises 14 residues. The V gene's germline CDR1 is SGHRS and CDR2 YFSETQ. The J segment lost 5 bases and the V segment lost 4 bases, leaving 6 bases of the junction unmatched. The CDR3 sequence is CASSAAQGATEAFF. CDR3 bases: TGCGCCAGCAGCGCCGCACAGGGGGCAACTGAAGCTTTCTTT.

The J gene is TRBJ2-2, the V gene TRBV5-6, with 7 bases that match TRBD1. The germline CDR1 and CDR2 sequences are SGHDT and YYEEEE. Trimming at V came to 5 bases and at J to 2 bases, leaving 9 bases not matched to a gene. The CDR3 is 16 amino acids. The CDR3 coding sequence is TGTGCCAGCAGACTTTTTGGACAGGCCAACACCGGGGAGCTGTTTTTT. This sequence encodes CASRLFGQANTGELFF. Variable domain in full (rest from reference TRBV5-6 and TRBJ2-2): DAGVTQSPTHLIKTRGQQVTLRCSPKSGHDTVSWYQQALGQGPQFIFQYYEEEERQRGNFPDRFSGHQFPNYSSELNVNALLLGDSALYLCASRLFGQANTGELFFGEGSRLTVL.

On this clone: The sample contains more than one DNA sequence encoding this CDR3. For the CDR3, the DNA is TGTGCCAGCAGCCTAACTAGCGGGAGTTACAATGAGCAGTTCTTC. It codes for CASSLTSGSYNEQFF. J is TRBJ2-1 and V is TRBV5-4; TRBD2 matches at 11 bases. This CDR3 region has 15 residues. Unmatched junction bases numbered 4, after V lost 4 bases and J lost 4 bases. Germline assignment: CDR1 SGHNT and CDR2 YYREEE (reference sequence). Full variable domain (rest looked up from reference TRBV5-4 and TRBJ2-1): ETGVTQSPTHLIKTRGQQVTLRCSSQSGHNTVSWYQQALGQGPQFIFQYYREEENGRGNFPPRFSGLQFPNYSSELNVNALELDDSALYLCASSLTSGSYNEQFFGPGTRLTVL.

The chain combines TRBV28 with TRBJ2-7; unclear D gene. This CDR3 is 12 amino acids long. Germline V gives CDR1 MDHEN, CDR2 SYDVKM. Trimming left V 5 bases short and J 3 bases short, with 8 bases between. The CDR3, as DNA: TGTGCCAGCAGTCCTCGGTACTACGAGCAGTACTTC. As protein: CASSPRYYEQYF. Filled out from reference TRBV28 and TRBJ2-7, the complete variable domain reads DVKVTQSSRYLVKRTGEKVFLECVQDMDHENMFWYRQDPGLGLRLIYFSYDVKMKEKGDIPEGYSVSREKKERFSLILESASTNQTSMYLCASSPRYYEQYFGPGTRLTVT.